This entry lists 8 T cell receptor beta chains sequenced from one sample in a study of blood T cell repertoires in COVID-19. The protocol was immunoSEQ multiplex PCR, while the TCRdb copy is restricted to in-frame clones and leaves out a portion. The profile shows some 270,000 clones, 89% of them singletons. The material sequenced was PBMCs or T cells enriched from blood (not recorded which). These receptors all come from a woman aged 40 to 50 who had recovered from COVID-19.

The chain is built from TRBV5-4 and TRBJ2-3; 9 bases fit TRBD2. The CDR3 is 15 amino acids. CDR1 is SGHNT, CDR2 YYREEE, per germline (reference sequence). V trimming: 4 bases; J trimming: 2 bases; junction bases outside the gene matches: 5. CDR3 in DNA: TGTGCCAGCAGCCCCCGACTAGCGGCCACAGATACGCAGTATTTT. Translating it yields CASSPRLAATDTQYF.

The gene calls are TRBV5-1 and TRBJ1-4; 11 bases align to TRBD1. The CDR3 contains 15 residues. The germline gives CDR1 SGHRS, CDR2 YFSETQ. J was trimmed by 4 bases and V by 4 bases; bases with no gene match: 3. The DNA for the CDR3 is TGCGCCAGCAGCCGGACAGGGGGCATTAATGAAAAACTGTTTTTT. The encoded protein is CASSRTGGINEKLFF.

This clone occurred once. The chain joins TRBV5-1 to TRBJ2-1; 7 bases agree with TRBD2. Germline V gene sequence: CDR1 SGHRS, CDR2 YFSETQ. With 0 bases clipped from V and 1 base from J, the junction kept 7 bases outside the gene matches. This CDR3 spans 17 amino acids. The CDR3 DNA follows: TGCGCCAGCAGCTTGGGGGCTGCGGGGGTGTCCTACAATGAGCAGTTCTTC. This sequence encodes CASSLGAAGVSYNEQFF.

This chain's CDR3 is CAWSAVAGAQPQHF. The CDR3 nucleotides read TGTGCCTGGAGTGCCGTGGCAGGCGCTCAGCCCCAGCATTTT. The V and J genes are TRBV30 and TRBJ1-5; no clear D. CDR1 GTSNPN and CDR2 SVGIG come from the germline V gene (reference sequence). The CDR3 sequence is 14 residues long. Trimming cost V 1 base and J 6 bases, with 13 bases left between them. The variable domain in full, with the rest retrieved from reference TRBV30 and TRBJ1-5, is SQTIHQWPATLVQPVGSPLSLECTVEGTSNPNLYWYRQAAGRGLQLLFYSVGIGQISSEVPQNLSASRPQDRQFILSSKKLLLSDSGFYLCAWSAVAGAQPQHFGDGTRLSIL.

The chain links TRBV3-1 (or the pseudogene TRBV3-2) to TRBJ2-7; 10 positions match TRBD2. This CDR3 spans 14 amino acids. From germline, CDR1 is LGHDT and CDR2 YNNKEL (reference sequence). Trimming cost V 5 bases and J 6 bases; bases outside gene matches: 7. As DNA, the CDR3 is TGTGCCAGCAGCTCAGCGGGAGGGCAAACCGAGCAGTACTTC. Its translation is CASSSAGGQTEQYF.

This clone has a handful of counts. The same CDR3 can be traced to other DNA sequences in this sample. The gene calls are TRBV4-1 and TRBJ2-1; the D is unclear. V lost 4 bases and J lost 2, with 6 bases in between. The CDR3 runs 13 residues. In germline, CDR1 is MGHRA, CDR2 YSYEKL. The CDR3 DNA follows: TGCGCCAGCAGCCCCGACACCTACAATGAGCAGTTCTTC. The encoded protein is CASSPDTYNEQFF.

The chain uses TRBV5-6 and TRBJ2-3, with a tentative D call TRBD2 (6 bases). CDR1 is SGHDT, CDR2 YYEEEE, per germline. The CDR3 spans 14 residues. The germline V and J ends were trimmed by 2 bases and 5 bases, with 12 bases remaining between them. The CDR3 reads CASSFLSGGDTQYF. The CDR3 bases are TGTGCCAGCAGCTTTCTTAGCGGCGGAGATACGCAGTATTTT.

This chain connects TRBV5-1 to TRBJ2-1, with TRBD2 as a possible D gene (5 bases). V was trimmed by 0 bases and J by 6 bases, leaving 13 bases between them. The V gene's germline CDR1 is SGHRS and CDR2 YFSETQ. This CDR3 comprises 15 residues. CDR3 amino acids: CASSLGRLAGNEQFF. The CDR3 nucleotides are TGCGCCAGCAGCTTGGGAAGGCTAGCCGGCAATGAGCAGTTCTTC.